This T cell receptor beta chain was observed in a study of blood T cell repertoires in COVID-19. Study background: The study drew acute and convalescent COVID-19 samples from the United States, Italy and Spain.

V was clipped by 6 bases and J by 3 bases, with 12 bases between them. This CDR3 has 13 amino acids. Germline CDR1 MNHEY, CDR2 SVGAGI. The count of this clone is one. The assay was immunoSEQ multiplex PCR, and TCRdb's table has in-frame clones only and misses some. The repertoire holds roughly 56,000 clones, with about 91% as singletons. The sample taken for sequencing was peripheral blood. The source is a man over 45 with active COVID-19. V usage is TRBV6-5 and J usage is TRBJ2-7; tentatively, D is TRBD2 (6 bases). The CDR3 reads CASSGTGGYEQYF. The CDR3 region has the DNA TGTGCCAGCAGCGGGACCGGGGGCTACGAGCAGTACTTC.